The next 5 T cell receptor beta chains were all read from a single sample in a study of post-analysis software for immune sequencing data. TCR beta cDNA libraries had unique molecular identifiers. TCRdb recomputed calls from the PCR reads with MiXCR, one row per CDR3 protein. The sample contains around 160,000 distinct CDR3 sequences, 35% to 40% of which appear only once. This specimen was blood, taken after autologous hematopoietic stem cell transplantation. These receptors all stem from a girl aged 5 to 17 with multiple sclerosis.

The chain combines TRBV29-1 with TRBJ2-5; the match to TRBD1 covers 7 bases. J was trimmed by 4 bases and V by 6 bases; bases with no gene match: 8. Germline values: CDR1 SQVTM, CDR2 ANQGSEA. The CDR3 consists of 13 residues. CDR3 DNA: TGCAGCGTGGGCGGACAGGTCGGAGAGACCCAGTACTTC. Its translation is CSVGGQVGETQYF.

The gene calls are TRBV20-1 and TRBJ2-7; a weak D match, TRBD2 (5 bases). The CDR3 runs 13 residues. Trimming cost V 3 bases and J 5 bases, with 14 bases left between them. CDR1 is DFQATT, CDR2 SNEGSKA, per germline (reference sequence). DNA of the CDR3: TGCAGTGCTAGGCATGGGGAGCGACACGAGCAGTACTTC. Residues: CSARHGERHEQYF.

This clonotype came up a few times. The V and J genes are TRBV5-1 and TRBJ2-7; TRBD2 aligns across 11 bases. The ends lost 4 bases at V and 5 bases at J; junction bases unmatched: 14. The CDR3 loop spans 17 amino acids. Germline V gives CDR1 SGHRS, CDR2 YFSETQ. For the CDR3, the DNA is TGCGCCAGCAGCCAAGGGATGTCTAGCGGGAGGAGGAACGAGCAGTACTTC. It translates to CASSQGMSSGRRNEQYF. Full variable domain (missing parts from reference TRBV5-1 and TRBJ2-7): KAGVTQTPRYLIKTRGQQVTLSCSPISGHRSVSWYQQTPGQGLQFLFEYFSETQRNKGNFPGRFSGRQFSNSRSEMNVSTLELGDSALYLCASSQGMSSGRRNEQYFGPGTRLTVT.

The V call is TRBV7-2, the J call TRBJ2-1; TRBD2 is a possible D gene (6 bases). The CDR3 totals 16 residues. Trimming took off 1 base at V and 7 bases at J, with 17 bases between the two ends. CDR1 and CDR2 (germline): SGHTA, FQGNSA. CDR3 protein: CASSLVGGYGRNEQFF. The CDR3 DNA sequence: TGTGCCAGCAGCTTAGTCGGGGGATACGGAAGGAATGAGCAGTTCTTC.

The chain employs TRBV10-3 and TRBJ2-3, with D perhaps assigned TRBD1 or TRBD2 (6 bases each). The germline gives CDR1 ENHRY, CDR2 SYGVKD. Trimming took off 2 bases at V and 8 bases at J, with 8 bases between the two ends. The CDR3 covers 12 residues. CDR3 residues: CAISEGGRTQYF. CDR3 sequence (DNA): TGTGCCATCAGTGAGGGGGGGCGTACGCAGTATTTT.